This T cell receptor (beta chain) is drawn from a study of blood T cell repertoires in COVID-19. Study information: Acute-phase and convalescent COVID-19 samples originated in the United States, Italy and Spain. The cDNA or gDNA used as material had been derived from T cells, B-cell-depleted T cells, or PBMCs.

V was pared by 3 bases and J by 1 base, with 7 bases between. The CDR3 length is 13 residues. CDR1 is SGDLS, CDR2 YYNGEE, per germline. As handled by the study authors: Researchers report that nucleated cell counts were estimated from reference gene primer amplification. Measured with immunoSEQ multiplex PCR; TCRdb has only the in-frame clones, and not every one. V, J and clone size are those of that table, while D and trimming were read from the DNA. The sample includes 200,000 to 250,000 clones, 70% to 90% of them seen just once. Sequencing used peripheral blood. This chain uses TRBV9 with TRBJ1-1; D unresolved. This TCR derives from a man in his fifties or sixties with acute or convalescent COVID-19. The DNA for the CDR3 is TGTGCCAGCAGCGAGCCCGAGAACACTGAAGCTTTCTTT. This encodes CASSEPENTEAFF.